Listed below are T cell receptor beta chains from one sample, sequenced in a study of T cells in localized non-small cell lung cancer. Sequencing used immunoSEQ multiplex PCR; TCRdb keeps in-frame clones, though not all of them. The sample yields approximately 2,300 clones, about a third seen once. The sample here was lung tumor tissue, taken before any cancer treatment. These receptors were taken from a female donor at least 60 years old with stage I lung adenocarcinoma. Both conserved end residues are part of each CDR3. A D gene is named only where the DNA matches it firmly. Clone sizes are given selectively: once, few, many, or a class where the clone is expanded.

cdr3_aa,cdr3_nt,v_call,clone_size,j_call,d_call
CASSDSGQPYEQYF,TGTGCCAGCAGCGATTCCGGACAACCCTACGAGCAGTACTTC,TRBV6-8,few,TRBJ2-7,NA
CSDRDRKYEQYF,TGCAGCGACCGGGACAGGAAGTACGAGCAGTACTTC,TRBV29-1,NA,TRBJ2-7,TRBD1
CAWSESEKLFF,TGTGCCTGGAGTGAGAGTGAAAAACTGTTTTTT,TRBV30,NA,TRBJ1-4,NA
CASSPSGGVGEKLFF,TGTGCCAGCAGCCCCTCGGGGGGGGTCGGCGAAAAACTGTTTTTT,TRBV11-3,medium-sized,TRBJ1-4,NA
CASSRRPGHLSYEQYF,TGTGCCAGCAGCCGAAGGCCGGGACACCTCTCCTACGAGCAGTACTTC,TRBV11-3,few,TRBJ2-7,NA
CASNINPDRLNEQFF,TGTGCCAGCAATATAAACCCGGACAGACTCAATGAGCAGTTCTTC,TRBV6-8,medium-sized,TRBJ2-1,NA
CAISESAGGRDNEQFF,TGTGCCATCAGTGAGTCGGCAGGGGGTAGGGACAATGAGCAGTTCTTC,TRBV10-3,NA,TRBJ2-1,TRBD1
CASRHGGQQETQYF,TGTGCCAGCAGGCATGGGGGACAGCAAGAGACCCAGTACTTC,TRBV25-1,NA,TRBJ2-5,TRBD1
CASSYGRDGYTF,TGTGCCAGCAGTTACGGTCGAGATGGCTACACCTTC,TRBV6-8,NA,TRBJ1-2,NA
CASSDGLAGGVEQFF,TGTGCCAGCAGTGATGGCCTAGCGGGAGGGGTTGAGCAGTTCTTC,TRBV6-8,few,TRBJ2-1,TRBD2
CASSQARDRGSYGYTF,TGCGCCAGCAGCCAAGCCCGGGACAGGGGATCCTATGGCTACACCTTC,TRBV4-1,few,TRBJ1-2,TRBD1
CASSEPYLNSPLHF,TGTGCCAGCAGTGAACCGTACCTAAATTCACCCCTCCACTTT,TRBV6-7,few,TRBJ1-6,NA
CSVARPGTHTEAFF,TGCAGCGTAGCAAGACCCGGGACCCACACTGAAGCTTTCTTT,TRBV29-1,NA,TRBJ1-1,NA
CASSSLPGGASTGELFF,TGTGCCAGCAGCTCCCTCCCGGGGGGCGCCAGCACCGGGGAGCTGTTTTTT,TRBV14,NA,TRBJ2-2,NA
CASSPSGNQPQHF,TGTGCCAGCTCACCATCAGGCAATCAGCCCCAGCATTTT,TRBV18,few,TRBJ1-5,NA
CASSAGTNTEAFF,TGTGCCAGCAGTGCCGGGACTAACACTGAAGCTTTCTTT,TRBV6-7,few,TRBJ1-1,NA
CASSIDGSAGASNYGYTF,TGTGCCAGTAGTATAGATGGATCGGCTGGGGCAAGTAACTATGGCTACACCTTC,TRBV19,NA,TRBJ1-2,NA
CASSPDRVHGELFF,TGTGCCAGCTCACCAGACAGGGTCCACGGGGAGCTGTTTTTT,TRBV18,few,TRBJ2-2,TRBD1
CASSVAAANEKLFF,TGTGCCAGCAGCGTCGCGGCTGCTAATGAAAAACTGTTTTTT,TRBV11-3,few,TRBJ1-4,NA
CASSLHPFIGEQFF,TGTGCCAGCAGTTTACATCCCTTTATCGGTGAGCAGTTCTTC,TRBV28,NA,TRBJ2-1,NA
CASSGVTGELFF,TGTGCCAGCAGTGGGGTTACCGGGGAGCTGTTTTTT,TRBV6-4,NA,TRBJ2-2,NA
CASSVLDGSVNTEAFF,TGTGCCAGCAGCGTACTAGACGGGTCAGTGAACACTGAAGCTTTCTTT,TRBV9,few,TRBJ1-1,NA
CATWGTGNSGNTIYF,TGTGCCACTTGGGGCACAGGAAACTCTGGAAACACCATATATTTT,TRBV6-8,NA,TRBJ1-3,NA
CASSLQGKVNEKLFF,TGTGCCAGTAGTCTACAGGGGAAGGTTAATGAAAAACTGTTTTTT,TRBV19,once,TRBJ1-4,TRBD1
CAWGQGLNTEAFF,TGTGCCTGGGGACAGGGGTTGAACACTGAAGCTTTCTTT,TRBV30,NA,TRBJ1-1,TRBD1
CSVSVGAGMSPYEQYF,TGCAGCGTTTCAGTGGGGGCTGGGATGTCGCCCTACGAGCAGTACTTC,TRBV29-1,NA,TRBJ2-7,NA
CATSRGQGPYNEQFF,TGTGCCACCAGCAGAGGCCAGGGCCCCTACAATGAGCAGTTCTTC,TRBV15,NA,TRBJ2-1,NA
CASSQVVGDEKLFF,TGCGCCAGCAGCCAAGTCGTCGGTGATGAAAAACTGTTTTTT,TRBV23-1,NA,TRBJ1-4,NA
CASSEQRGELFF,TGTGCCAGCAGTGAACAACGCGGGGAGCTGTTTTTT,TRBV25-1,NA,TRBJ2-2,NA
CASRLGTGGNQETQYF,TGTGCCAGCAGATTGGGCACGGGGGGAAACCAAGAGACCCAGTACTTC,TRBV28,NA,TRBJ2-5,TRBD2
CASSLGPQSNYGYTF,TGTGCCAGCAGCTTAGGGCCACAGTCTAACTATGGCTACACCTTC,TRBV11-3,NA,TRBJ1-2,NA
CAWSVRDSRLGYTF,TGTGCCTGGAGTGTACGGGACAGTCGTCTCGGCTACACCTTC,TRBV30,NA,TRBJ1-2,TRBD1
CATSRKLGLAGSYQETQYF,TGTGCCACCAGCAGAAAACTGGGACTAGCGGGGTCCTACCAAGAGACCCAGTACTTC,TRBV15,NA,TRBJ2-5,TRBD2
CASSSGPDTQYF,TGTGCCAGCAGTTCCGGACCAGATACGCAGTATTTT,TRBV28,NA,TRBJ2-3,NA
CASSATGTGGAFDTEAFF,TGTGCCAGCAGTGCTACCGGGACAGGGGGCGCCTTTGACACTGAAGCTTTCTTT,TRBV9,NA,TRBJ1-1,TRBD1
CASSDGRGPHEQYF,TGCGCCAGCAGTGATGGCAGGGGTCCCCACGAGCAGTACTTC,TRBV10-2,NA,TRBJ2-7,NA
CASSYSTLTPLNTEAFF,TGTGCCAGCAGTTACTCTACCTTGACGCCCCTGAACACTGAAGCTTTCTTT,TRBV6-8,few,TRBJ1-1,NA
CASSPEIYGYTF,TGTGCCAGCTCACCCGAAATCTATGGCTACACCTTC,TRBV18,NA,TRBJ1-2,NA
CASRSTSRTYQETQYF,TGTGCCAGCAGATCGACTAGCAGGACGTACCAAGAGACCCAGTACTTC,TRBV6-7,NA,TRBJ2-5,TRBD2
CGGRGGTDTQYF,TGCGGAGGACGGGGGGGCACAGATACGCAGTATTTT,TRBV29-1,NA,TRBJ2-3,TRBD2
CSVEDTTGRTEMKQFF,TGCAGCGTTGAAGATACGACAGGGCGAACAGAAATGAAGCAGTTCTTC,TRBV29-1,few,TRBJ2-1,TRBD1
CASLDRPNTEAFF,TGTGCCAGCTTGGACAGGCCAAACACTGAAGCTTTCTTT,TRBV6-8,medium-sized,TRBJ1-1,TRBD1